Below, 4 T cell receptor beta chains from the same sample are listed, as sequenced in a study of shared clonotypes between healthy human individuals. Profiled with immunoSEQ multiplex PCR; TCRdb holds only in-frame clones, not every one. The table includes over a million clones, around 78% detected once. Sequencing was performed on memory CD4+ T cells from PBMCs. Subset in this sample: CD45RA-negative fraction. The receptors originated from a man between 18 and 35 years old in good health. Some clones in this sample may be carry-over from other donors' samples.

The chain is built from TRBV7-8 and TRBJ1-5; D is unresolved. The CDR3 loop spans 15 amino acids. Germline V gene sequence: CDR1 SGHVS, CDR2 FQNEAQ. Trimming shortened V by 1 base and J by 3 bases, and 10 bases separated the two germline ends. The CDR3 reads CASSLVGTANQPQHF. In DNA form, the CDR3 reads TGTGCCAGCAGCTTAGTAGGTACTGCCAATCAGCCCCAGCATTTT.

J is TRBJ1-1 and V is TRBV2; D not resolved. Germline assignment: CDR1 SNHLY and CDR2 FYNNEI. V dropped 6 bases and J dropped 5 bases, with 13 bases sitting between them. The CDR3 consists of 13 residues. The CDR3: CASSQESGTEAFF. Written as DNA, the CDR3 is TGTGCCAGCAGCCAAGAGTCAGGAACTGAAGCTTTCTTT.

Only one count was recorded for this clone. V and J are TRBV2 and TRBJ2-1; D is unresolved. V was trimmed by 3 bases and J by 5 bases, leaving 8 bases between them. Germline V CDR1 and CDR2: SNHLY, FYNNEI. The CDR3 has 13 residues. CDR3 nucleotide sequence: TGTGCCAGCAGTGAGGAGACCGACAATGAGCAGTTCTTC. It encodes CASSEETDNEQFF. Full variable domain (rest looked up from reference TRBV2 and TRBJ2-1): EPEVTQTPSHQVTQMGQEVILRCVPISNHLYFYWYRQILGQKVEFLVSFYNNEISEKSEIFDDQFSVERPDGSNFTLKIRSTKLEDSAMYFCASSEETDNEQFFGPGTRLTVL.

The chain recombines TRBV2 with TRBJ2-7, with D tentatively TRBD2 (6 bases). Germline loops: CDR1 SNHLY, CDR2 FYNNEI. The V end lost 5 bases, the J end lost 4 bases, and 15 bases lay between the germline ends. There are 14 residues in the CDR3. The DNA of the CDR3 is TGTGCCAGCAGTTCAGCGGGCCCTATTTACGAGCAGTACTTC. This encodes CASSSAGPIYEQYF. Filled out from reference TRBV2 and TRBJ2-7, the complete variable domain reads EPEVTQTPSHQVTQMGQEVILRCVPISNHLYFYWYRQILGQKVEFLVSFYNNEISEKSEIFDDQFSVERPDGSNFTLKIRSTKLEDSAMYFCASSSAGPIYEQYFGPGTRLTVT.